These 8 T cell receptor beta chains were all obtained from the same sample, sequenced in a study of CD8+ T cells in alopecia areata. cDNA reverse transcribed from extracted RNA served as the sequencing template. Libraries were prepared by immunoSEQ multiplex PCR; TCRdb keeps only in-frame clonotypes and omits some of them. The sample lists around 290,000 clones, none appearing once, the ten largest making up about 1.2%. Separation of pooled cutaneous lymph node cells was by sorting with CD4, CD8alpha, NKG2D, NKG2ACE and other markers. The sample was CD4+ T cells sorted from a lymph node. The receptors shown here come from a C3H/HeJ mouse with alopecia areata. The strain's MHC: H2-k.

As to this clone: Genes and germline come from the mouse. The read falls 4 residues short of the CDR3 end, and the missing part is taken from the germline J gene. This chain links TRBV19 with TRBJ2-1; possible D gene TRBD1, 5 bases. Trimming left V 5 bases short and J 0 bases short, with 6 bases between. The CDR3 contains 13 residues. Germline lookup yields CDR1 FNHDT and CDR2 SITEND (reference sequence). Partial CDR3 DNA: TGTGCCAGCAGGACAGATAACTATGCT. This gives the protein CASRTDNYA. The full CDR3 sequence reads CASRTDNYAEQFF.

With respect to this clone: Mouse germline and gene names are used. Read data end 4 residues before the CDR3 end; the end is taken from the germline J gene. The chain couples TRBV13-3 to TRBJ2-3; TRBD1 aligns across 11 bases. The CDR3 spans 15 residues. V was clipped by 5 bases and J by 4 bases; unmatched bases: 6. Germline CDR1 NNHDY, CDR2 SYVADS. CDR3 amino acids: CASRDRGRGSETLYF. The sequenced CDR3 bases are TGTGCCAGCAGGGACAGGGGGCGCGGATCAGAA.

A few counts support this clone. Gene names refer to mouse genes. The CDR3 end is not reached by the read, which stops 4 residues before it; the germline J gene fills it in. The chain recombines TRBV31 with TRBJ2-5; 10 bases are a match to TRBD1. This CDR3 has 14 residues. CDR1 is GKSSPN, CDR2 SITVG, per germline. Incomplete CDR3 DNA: TGTGCCTGGAGTCGGGGACAGGGGAAAGAC. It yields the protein CAWSRGQGKD. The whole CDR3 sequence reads CAWSRGQGKDTQYF.

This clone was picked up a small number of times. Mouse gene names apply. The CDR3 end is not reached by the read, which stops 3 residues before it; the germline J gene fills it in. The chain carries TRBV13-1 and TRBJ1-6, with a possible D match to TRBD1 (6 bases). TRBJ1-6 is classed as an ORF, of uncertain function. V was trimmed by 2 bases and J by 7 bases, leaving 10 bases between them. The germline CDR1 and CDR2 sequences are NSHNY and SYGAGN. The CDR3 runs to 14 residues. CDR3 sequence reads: CASSEGGGNSPLYF. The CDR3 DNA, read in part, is TGTGCCAGCAGTGAGGGGGGCGGAAATTCGCCC.

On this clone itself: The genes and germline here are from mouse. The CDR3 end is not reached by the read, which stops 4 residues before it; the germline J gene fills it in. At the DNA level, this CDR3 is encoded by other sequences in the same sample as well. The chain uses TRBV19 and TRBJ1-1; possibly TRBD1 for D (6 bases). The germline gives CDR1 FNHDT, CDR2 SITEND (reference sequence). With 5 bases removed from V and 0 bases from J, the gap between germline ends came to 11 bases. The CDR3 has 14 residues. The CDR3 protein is CASSLGQSNTEVFF. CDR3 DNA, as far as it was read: TGTGCCAGCAGCCTCGGACAGTCAAACACA.

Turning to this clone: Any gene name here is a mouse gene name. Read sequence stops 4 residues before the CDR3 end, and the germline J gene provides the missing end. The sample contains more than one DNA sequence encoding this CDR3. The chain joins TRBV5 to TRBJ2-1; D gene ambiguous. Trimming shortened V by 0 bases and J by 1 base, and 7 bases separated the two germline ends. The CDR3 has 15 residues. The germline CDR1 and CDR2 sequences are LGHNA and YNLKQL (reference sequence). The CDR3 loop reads CASSQDPGNYAEQFF. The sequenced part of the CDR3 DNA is TGTGCCAGCAGCCAAGATCCAGGAAACTATGCT.

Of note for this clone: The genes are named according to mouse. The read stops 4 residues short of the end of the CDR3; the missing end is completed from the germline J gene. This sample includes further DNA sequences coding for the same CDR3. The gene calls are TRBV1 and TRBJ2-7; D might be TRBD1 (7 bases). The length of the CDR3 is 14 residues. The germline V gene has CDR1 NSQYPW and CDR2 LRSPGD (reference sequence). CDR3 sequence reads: CTCSADAGGYEQYF. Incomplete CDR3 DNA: TGCACCTGCAGTGCAGATGCAGGGGGGTAT.

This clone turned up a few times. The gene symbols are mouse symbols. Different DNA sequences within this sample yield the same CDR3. Incomplete CDR3 DNA: TGTGCCAGCAGACGGGACTGGGGGGCCACCGGG. Protein: CASRRDWGATG. From start to end, the CDR3 is CASRRDWGATGQLYF. This chain links TRBV13-3 with TRBJ2-2; TRBD2 matches 12 bases. Read sequence stops 4 residues before the CDR3 end, and the germline J gene provides the missing end. V lost 5 bases, J lost 4 bases, and 3 bases stayed unmatched. The germline CDR1 and CDR2 sequences are NNHDY and SYVADS. This CDR3 has 15 residues. Using reference TRBV13-3 and TRBJ2-2 for the parts outside the CDR3, the full variable domain is EAAVTQSPRSKVAVTGGKVTLSCHQTNNHDYMYWYRQDTGHGLRLIHYSYVADSTEKGDIPDGYKASRPSQENFSLILELASLSQTAVYFCASRRDWGATGQLYFGEGSKLTVL.